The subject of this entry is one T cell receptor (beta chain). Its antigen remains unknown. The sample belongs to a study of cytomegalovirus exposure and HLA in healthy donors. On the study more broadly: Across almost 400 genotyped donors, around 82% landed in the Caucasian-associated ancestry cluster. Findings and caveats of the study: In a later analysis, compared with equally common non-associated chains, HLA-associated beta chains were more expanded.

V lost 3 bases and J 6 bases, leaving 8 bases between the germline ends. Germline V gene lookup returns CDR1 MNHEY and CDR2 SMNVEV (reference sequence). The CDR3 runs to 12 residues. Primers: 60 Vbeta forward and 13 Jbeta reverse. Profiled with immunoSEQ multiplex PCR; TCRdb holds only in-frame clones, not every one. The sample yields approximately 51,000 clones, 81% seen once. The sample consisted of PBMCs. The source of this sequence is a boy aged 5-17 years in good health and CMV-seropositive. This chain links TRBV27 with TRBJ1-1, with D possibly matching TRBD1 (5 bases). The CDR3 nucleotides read TGTGCCAGCAGTTTGGCGGGGGCTGAAGCTTTCTTT. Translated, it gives CASSLAGAEAFF.